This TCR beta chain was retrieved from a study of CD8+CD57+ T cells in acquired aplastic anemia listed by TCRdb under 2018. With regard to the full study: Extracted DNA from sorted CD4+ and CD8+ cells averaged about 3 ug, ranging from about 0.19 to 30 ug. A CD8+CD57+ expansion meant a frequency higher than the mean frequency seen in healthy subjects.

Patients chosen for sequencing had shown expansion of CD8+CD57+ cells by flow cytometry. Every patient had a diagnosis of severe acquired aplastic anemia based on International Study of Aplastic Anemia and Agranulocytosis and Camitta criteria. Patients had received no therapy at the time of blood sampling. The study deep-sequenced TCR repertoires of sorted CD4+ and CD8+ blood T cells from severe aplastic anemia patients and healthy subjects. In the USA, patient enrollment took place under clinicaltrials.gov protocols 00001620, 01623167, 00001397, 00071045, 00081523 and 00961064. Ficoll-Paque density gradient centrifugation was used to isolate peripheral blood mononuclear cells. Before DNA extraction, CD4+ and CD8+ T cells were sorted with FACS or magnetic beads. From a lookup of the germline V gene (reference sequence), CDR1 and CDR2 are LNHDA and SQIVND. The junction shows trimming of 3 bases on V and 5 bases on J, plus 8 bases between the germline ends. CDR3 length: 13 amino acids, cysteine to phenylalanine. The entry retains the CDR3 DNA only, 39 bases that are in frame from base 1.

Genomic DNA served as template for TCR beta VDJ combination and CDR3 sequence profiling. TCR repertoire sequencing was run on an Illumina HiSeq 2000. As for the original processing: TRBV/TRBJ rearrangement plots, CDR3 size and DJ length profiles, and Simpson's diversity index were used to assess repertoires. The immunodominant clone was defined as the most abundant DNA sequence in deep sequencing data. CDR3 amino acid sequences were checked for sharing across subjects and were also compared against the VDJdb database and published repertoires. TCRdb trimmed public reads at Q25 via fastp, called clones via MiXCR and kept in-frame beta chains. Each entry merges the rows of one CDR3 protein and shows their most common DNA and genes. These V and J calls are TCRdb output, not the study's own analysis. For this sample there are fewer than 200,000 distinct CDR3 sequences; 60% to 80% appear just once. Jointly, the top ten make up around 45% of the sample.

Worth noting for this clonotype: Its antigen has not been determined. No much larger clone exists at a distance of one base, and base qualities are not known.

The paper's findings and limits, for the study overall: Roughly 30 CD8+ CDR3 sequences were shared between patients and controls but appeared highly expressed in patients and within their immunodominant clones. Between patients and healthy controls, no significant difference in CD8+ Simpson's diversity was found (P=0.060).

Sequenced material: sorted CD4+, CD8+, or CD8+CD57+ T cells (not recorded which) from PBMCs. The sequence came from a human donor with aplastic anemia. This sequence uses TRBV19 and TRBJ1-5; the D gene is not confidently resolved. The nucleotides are TGTGCCAGTAGTATGTGGCGGGATCAGCCCCAGCATTTT. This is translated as CASSMWRDQPQHF.